Described below is a single T cell receptor (beta chain) sequence and its context. Its specificity is unknown. All trial patients relapsed after autologous stem cell transplantation. Germline CDR1 LNHNV, CDR2 YYDKDF (reference sequence). This CDR3 comprises 16 residues. Trimming shortened V by 0 bases and J by 2 bases, and 13 bases separated the two germline ends. Assay: immunoSEQ multiplex PCR; the TCRdb copy retains only in-frame clones and omits some. The data contain some 100,000 clones, roughly 89% of them seen just once; the ten biggest clones take up roughly 2.8%. The data originate from a study of PD-1 blockade in classical Hodgkin lymphoma. Broader study findings: With CD4+ cells, TCR diversity rose significantly by C4D1, but not with CD8+ cells. What caused the repertoire differences, perhaps disease activity or prior therapy, remains undefined. Baseline TCR diversity was reportedly lower in newly diagnosed patients than healthy donors. Complete responders started with a diversity level that resembled newly diagnosed patients at baseline.

V and J are TRBV15 and TRBJ1-1, with D tentatively TRBD1 (5 bases). The clonotype was recovered from a human donor with classical Hodgkin lymphoma. Sequenced material: peripheral blood mononuclear cells (PBMCs), taken at baseline. The CDR3 coding sequence is TGTGCCACCAGCAGAGAGAGGTACAGGCCTAACACTGAAGCTTTCTTT. Translated, it gives CATSRERYRPNTEAFF.